The rows below give T cell receptor beta chains drawn from one sample of a study of Ad26.COV2.S vaccination and SARS-CoV-2 variants. Method: immunoSEQ multiplex PCR; TCRdb's copy keeps in-frame clones and lacks some. The table shows more than 300,000 clones, with 85% to 90% occurring only once. The starting material was peripheral blood, obtained in a trial of Ad26.COV2.S vaccine versus placebo. The receptors derive from a person aged 18 to 65 who received the Ad26.COV2.S COVID-19 vaccine or a placebo. Both conserved end residues are part of each CDR3. Each record gives: CDR3 protein, CDR3 DNA, clone size, D gene, J gene, V gene. D genes are given only for firm matches. Expanded clones get a size class; other rows say once, few or many, or leave the size out.

CDR3 protein: CASSAGVRGKYTEAFF; CDR3 DNA: TGTGCCAGCAGTGCAGGGGTGAGGGGGAAGTACACTGAAGCTTTCTTT; clone size: .; D gene: .; J gene: TRBJ1-1; V gene: TRBV6-2/TRBV6-3
CDR3 protein: CASRFQGSGPYEQYF; CDR3 DNA: TGTGCCAGCAGATTTCAGGGTTCCGGCCCCTACGAGCAGTACTTC; clone size: .; D gene: .; J gene: TRBJ2-7; V gene: TRBV6-5
CDR3 protein: CASSPARGANTGELFF; CDR3 DNA: TGTGCCAGCAGCCCCGCGCGGGGGGCCAACACCGGGGAGCTGTTTTTT; clone size: once; D gene: TRBD2; J gene: TRBJ2-2; V gene: TRBV7-3
CDR3 protein: CASSSTDRRGYEQYF; CDR3 DNA: TGTGCCAGCAGCTCAACGGACAGACGGGGCTACGAGCAGTACTTC; clone size: .; D gene: .; J gene: TRBJ2-7; V gene: TRBV7-9
CDR3 protein: CASSEATGGTGELFF; CDR3 DNA: TGTGCCAGCAGTGAAGCGACAGGGGGGACCGGGGAGCTGTTTTTT; clone size: once; D gene: TRBD1; J gene: TRBJ2-2; V gene: TRBV2
CDR3 protein: CASGLAGIHEQFF; CDR3 DNA: TGTGCCAGCGGACTAGCGGGTATCCATGAGCAGTTCTTC; clone size: .; D gene: TRBD2; J gene: TRBJ2-1; V gene: TRBV3-1/TRBV3-2
CDR3 protein: CASSLSGQGAELFF; CDR3 DNA: TGTGCCAGCTCACTGTCGGGACAGGGGGCAGAACTGTTTTTT; clone size: .; D gene: TRBD1; J gene: TRBJ1-4; V gene: TRBV18
CDR3 protein: CASSRSGTEAFF; CDR3 DNA: TGTGCCAGCTCACGGAGCGGAACTGAAGCTTTCTTT; clone size: .; D gene: .; J gene: TRBJ1-1; V gene: TRBV18
CDR3 protein: CAWALFTGTEAFF; CDR3 DNA: TGTGCCTGGGCCCTCTTTACGGGAACTGAAGCTTTCTTT; clone size: .; D gene: .; J gene: TRBJ1-1; V gene: TRBV30
CDR3 protein: CASSFRTDQETQYF; CDR3 DNA: TGTGCCAGCAGCTTCCGGACAGACCAAGAGACCCAGTACTTC; clone size: .; D gene: .; J gene: TRBJ2-5; V gene: TRBV7-9
CDR3 protein: CASTTFSGFGNTIYF; CDR3 DNA: TGTGCCAGTACCACATTTTCGGGTTTTGGAAACACCATATATTTT; clone size: .; D gene: .; J gene: TRBJ1-3; V gene: TRBV19
CDR3 protein: CASSERADTQYF; CDR3 DNA: TGTGCCAGCAGTGAAAGGGCAGATACGCAGTATTTT; clone size: .; D gene: .; J gene: TRBJ2-3; V gene: TRBV6-1
CDR3 protein: CASSNTLTVPRGTDTQYF; CDR3 DNA: TGCGCCAGCAGCAACACCTTGACAGTTCCGCGAGGCACAGATACGCAGTATTTT; clone size: .; D gene: .; J gene: TRBJ2-3; V gene: TRBV5-1
CDR3 protein: CASSRANTGDYGYTF; CDR3 DNA: TGTGCCAGCAGTCGAGCCAATACAGGGGACTATGGCTACACCTTC; clone size: .; D gene: TRBD1; J gene: TRBJ1-2; V gene: TRBV2
CDR3 protein: CASSSGTVSGNTIYF; CDR3 DNA: TGTGCCAGCAGCTCTGGGACCGTCTCTGGAAACACCATATATTTT; clone size: .; D gene: .; J gene: TRBJ1-3; V gene: TRBV7-9
CDR3 protein: CASEWGLGTDTQYF; CDR3 DNA: TGTGCGTCAGAATGGGGGCTTGGTACAGATACGCAGTATTTT; clone size: once; D gene: .; J gene: TRBJ2-3; V gene: TRBV6-5
CDR3 protein: CASSLTGAGESGYTF; CDR3 DNA: TGTGCCAGCAGCTTAACCGGGGCGGGGGAGAGTGGCTACACCTTC; clone size: .; D gene: .; J gene: TRBJ1-2; V gene: TRBV7-9
CDR3 protein: CASIRDRGPAPLHF; CDR3 DNA: TGTGCCAGCATTCGGGACAGGGGGCCCGCACCCCTCCACTTT; clone size: .; D gene: TRBD1; J gene: TRBJ1-6; V gene: TRBV6-5
CDR3 protein: CASSLDREISNYGYTF; CDR3 DNA: TGTGCCAGCAGCTTAGATCGAGAAATCTCTAACTATGGCTACACCTTC; clone size: .; D gene: .; J gene: TRBJ1-2; V gene: TRBV7-2
CDR3 protein: CASTLQKTSGGYNEQFF; CDR3 DNA: TGTGCCAGCACCCTCCAGAAAACTAGCGGGGGCTACAATGAGCAGTTCTTC; clone size: .; D gene: TRBD2; J gene: TRBJ2-1; V gene: TRBV3-1/TRBV3-2